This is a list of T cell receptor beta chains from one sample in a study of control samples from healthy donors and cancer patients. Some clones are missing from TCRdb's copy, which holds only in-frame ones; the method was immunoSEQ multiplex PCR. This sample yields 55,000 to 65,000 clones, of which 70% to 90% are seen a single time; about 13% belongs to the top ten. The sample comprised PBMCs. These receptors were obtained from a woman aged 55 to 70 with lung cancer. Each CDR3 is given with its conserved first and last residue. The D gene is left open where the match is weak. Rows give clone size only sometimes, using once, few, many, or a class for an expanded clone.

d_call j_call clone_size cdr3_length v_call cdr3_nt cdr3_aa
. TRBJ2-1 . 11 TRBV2 TGTGCCAGCACAAGCTACAATGAGCAGTTCTTC CASTSYNEQFF
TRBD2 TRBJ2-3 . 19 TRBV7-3 TGTGCCAGCAGCCCCCGTGGTAGCGGGGGGGCGGGGGACACAGATACGCAGTATTTT CASSPRGSGGAGDTDTQYF
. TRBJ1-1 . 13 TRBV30 TGTGCCTGGAGTGTAGAGGGGCGAACTGAAGCTTTCTTT CAWSVEGRTEAFF
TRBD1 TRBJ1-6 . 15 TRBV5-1 TGCGCCAGCAGCGCTGCCGCCGGACAGGGGGCACCCCTCCACTTT CASSAAAGQGAPLHF
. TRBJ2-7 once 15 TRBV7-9 TGTGCCAGCAGCTTCAGGTCGGGGTTCGCCTACGAGCAGTACTTC CASSFRSGFAYEQYF
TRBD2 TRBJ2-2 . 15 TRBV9 TGTGCCAGCAGCCCAAGACTAGCGGTCACCGGGGAGCTGTTTTTT CASSPRLAVTGELFF
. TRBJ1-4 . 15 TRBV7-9 TGTGCCAGCAGCTTTGGTGGGGCCTCTAATGAAAAACTGTTTTTT CASSFGGASNEKLFF
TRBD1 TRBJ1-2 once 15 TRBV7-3 TGTGCCAGCAGCTTAGACGGACAGGGGGCCTATGGCTACACCTTC CASSLDGQGAYGYTF
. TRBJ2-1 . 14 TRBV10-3 TGTGCCATCAGTGAAACTCGTTCGGGTAATGAGCAGTTCTTC CAISETRSGNEQFF
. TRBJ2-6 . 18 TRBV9 TGTGCCAGCAGTTTAGGGTCGTCTGGGATCGGTGCGGCCAACGTCCTGACTTTC CASSLGSSGIGAANVLTF
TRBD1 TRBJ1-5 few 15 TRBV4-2 TGTGCCAGCAGCCAAGATGACAGGGGGCAACAGCCCCAGCATTTT CASSQDDRGQQPQHF
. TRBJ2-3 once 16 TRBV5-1 TGCGCCAGCAGCTTGGCCGGAGGGAGTGGCGCAGATACGCAGTATTTT CASSLAGGSGADTQYF
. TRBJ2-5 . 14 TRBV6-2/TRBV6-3 TGTGCCAGCAGTTCGGGACTTGCGGGCGAGACCCAGTACTTC CASSSGLAGETQYF
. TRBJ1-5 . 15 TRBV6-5 TGTGCCAGCAGGGATGGATCAAATAGCAATCAGCCCCAGCATTTT CASRDGSNSNQPQHF
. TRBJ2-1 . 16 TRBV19 TGTGCCAGTAGTATCCCTTCCGGGGGGCTATACAATGAGCAGTTCTTC CASSIPSGGLYNEQFF
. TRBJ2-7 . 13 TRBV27 TGTGCCAGCAGTTTGGAGAGCTCCTACGAGCAGTACTTC CASSLESSYEQYF
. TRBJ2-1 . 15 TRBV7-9 TGTGCCAGCAGCCCAGGGGAGATTTCCTACAATGAGCAGTTCTTC CASSPGEISYNEQFF
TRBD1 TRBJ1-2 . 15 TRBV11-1 TGTGCCAGCGCCTATGGGACAGGGGGGTTCTATGGCTACACCTTC CASAYGTGGFYGYTF
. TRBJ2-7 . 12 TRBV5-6 TGTGCCAGCAGCACCTTCGGTTACGAGCAGTACTTC CASSTFGYEQYF
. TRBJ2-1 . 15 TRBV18 TGTGCCAGCTCACAAACGGGACTCCTTCACAATGAGCAGTTCTTC CASSQTGLLHNEQFF
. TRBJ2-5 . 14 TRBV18 TGTGCCAGCTCACCACCGCAGGGACAAGAGACCCAGTACTTC CASSPPQGQETQYF
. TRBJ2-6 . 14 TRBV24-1 TGTGCCACCAGTGGGCCCGCTGGGGCCAACGTCCTGACTTTC CATSGPAGANVLTF
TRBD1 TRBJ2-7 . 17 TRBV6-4 TGTGCCAGCACCCAAAAACCTAGACAGGGGGCTAGTTACGGGCAGTACTTC CASTQKPRQGASYGQYF
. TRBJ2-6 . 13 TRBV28 TGTGCCAGCAGCCTACCGGCGGCCAACGTCCTGACTTTC CASSLPAANVLTF
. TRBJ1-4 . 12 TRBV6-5 TGTGCCAGCAGTTCCCCCGGTGAAAAACTGTTTTTT CASSSPGEKLFF
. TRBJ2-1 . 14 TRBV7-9 TGTGCCAGCAGCTTAGAGGTAGCCTACAATGAGCAGTTCTTC CASSLEVAYNEQFF
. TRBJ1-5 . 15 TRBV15 TGTGCCACCAGCAGACCCGGCCTCAGCGGACAGCCCCAGCATTTT CATSRPGLSGQPQHF
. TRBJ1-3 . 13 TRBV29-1 TGCAGCGTGGAGACTCTCTCTGGAAACACCATATATTTT CSVETLSGNTIYF
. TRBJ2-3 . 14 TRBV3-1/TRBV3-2 TGTGCCAGCAGCCAAGCCTGGAGCACAGATACGCAGTATTTT CASSQAWSTDTQYF